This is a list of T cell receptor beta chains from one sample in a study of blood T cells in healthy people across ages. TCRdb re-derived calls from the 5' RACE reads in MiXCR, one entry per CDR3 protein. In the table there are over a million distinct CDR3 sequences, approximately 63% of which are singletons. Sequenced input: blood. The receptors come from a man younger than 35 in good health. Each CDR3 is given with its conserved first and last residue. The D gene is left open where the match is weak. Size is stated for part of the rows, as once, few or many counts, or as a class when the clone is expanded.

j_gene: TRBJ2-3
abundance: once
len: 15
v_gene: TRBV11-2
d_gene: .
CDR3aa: CASRPLGLLADTQYF
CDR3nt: TGTGCCAGCAGACCCCTTGGCTTATTGGCAGATACGCAGTATTTT

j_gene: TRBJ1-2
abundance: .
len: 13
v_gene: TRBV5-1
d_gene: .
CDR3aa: CASRAGRDYGYTF
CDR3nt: TGCGCCAGCAGAGCGGGACGGGACTATGGCTACACCTTC

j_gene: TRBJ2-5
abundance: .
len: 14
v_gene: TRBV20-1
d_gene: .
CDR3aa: CSATRLWGQETQYF
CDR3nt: TGCAGTGCGACGAGATTGTGGGGTCAAGAGACCCAGTACTTC

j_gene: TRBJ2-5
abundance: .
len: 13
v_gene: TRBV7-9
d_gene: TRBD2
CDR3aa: CASSPKTGLDEYF
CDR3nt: TGTGCCAGCAGCCCCAAAACGGGACTAGACGAGTACTTC

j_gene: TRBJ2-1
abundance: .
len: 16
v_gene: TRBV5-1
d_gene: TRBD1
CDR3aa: CASGLAGTGTYNEQFF
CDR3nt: TGCGCCAGCGGCTTGGCCGGGACAGGGACTTACAATGAGCAGTTCTTC

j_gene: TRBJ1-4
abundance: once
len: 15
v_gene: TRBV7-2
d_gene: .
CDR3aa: CASSYSGTAGVGLFF
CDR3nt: TGTGCCAGCAGCTACTCCGGGACCGCCGGTGTGGGGCTGTTTTTT

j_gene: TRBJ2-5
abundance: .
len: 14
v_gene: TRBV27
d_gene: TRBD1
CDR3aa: CASSWGQGAGEQYF
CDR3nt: TGTGCCAGCAGTTGGGGACAGGGGGCGGGTGAGCAGTACTTC

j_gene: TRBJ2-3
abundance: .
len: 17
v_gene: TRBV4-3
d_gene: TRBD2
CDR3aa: CASSRLAGGPSGSTQYF
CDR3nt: TGCGCCAGCAGCCGGCTAGCGGGAGGCCCGAGCGGATCCACGCAGTATTTT

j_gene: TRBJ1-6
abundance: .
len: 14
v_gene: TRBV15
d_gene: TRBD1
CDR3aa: CATSTDRSNSPLHF
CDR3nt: TGTGCCACCAGCACGGACAGGTCTAATTCACCCCTCCACTTT

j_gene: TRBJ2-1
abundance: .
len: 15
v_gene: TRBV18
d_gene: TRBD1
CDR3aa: CASSPSGTGAHEQFF
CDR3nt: TGTGCCAGCTCACCAAGCGGGACAGGGGCCCATGAGCAGTTCTTC

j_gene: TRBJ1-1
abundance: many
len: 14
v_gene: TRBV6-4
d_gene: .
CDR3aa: CASSEAPGSTEAFF
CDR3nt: TGTGCCAGCAGTGAGGCTCCGGGGAGCACTGAAGCTTTCTTT

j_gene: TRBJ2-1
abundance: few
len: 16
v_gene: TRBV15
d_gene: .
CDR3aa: CATSRDLASQGNEQFF
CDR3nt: TGTGCCACCAGCAGAGATTTGGCGAGCCAGGGCAATGAGCAGTTCTTC

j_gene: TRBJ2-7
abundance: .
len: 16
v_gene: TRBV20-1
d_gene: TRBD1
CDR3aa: CSARGSTGTGTYEQYF
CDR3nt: TGCAGTGCTAGAGGGTCAACCGGGACAGGGACCTACGAGCAGTACTTC

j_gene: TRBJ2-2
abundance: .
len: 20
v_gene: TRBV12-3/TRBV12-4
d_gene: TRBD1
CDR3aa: CASSLYGQGHLRPNTGELFF
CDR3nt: TGTGCCAGCAGTTTATACGGACAGGGGCATCTGAGACCGAACACCGGGGAGCTGTTTTTT

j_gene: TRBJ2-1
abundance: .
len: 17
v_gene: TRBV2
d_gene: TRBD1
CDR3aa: CASTESPGQGTFNEQFF
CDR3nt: TGTGCCAGCACCGAAAGCCCGGGACAGGGGACCTTCAATGAGCAGTTCTTC

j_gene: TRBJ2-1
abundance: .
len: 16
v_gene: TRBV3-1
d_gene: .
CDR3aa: CASSQVKESSYNEQFF
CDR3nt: TGTGCCAGCAGCCAAGTTAAGGAGTCCTCCTACAATGAGCAGTTCTTC

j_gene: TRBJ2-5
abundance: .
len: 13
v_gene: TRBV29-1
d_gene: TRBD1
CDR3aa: CSVTGTGGREQYF
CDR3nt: TGCAGCGTCACCGGGACAGGGGGCCGGGAGCAGTACTTC

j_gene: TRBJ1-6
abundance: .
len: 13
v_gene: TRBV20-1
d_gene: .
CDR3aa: CSASGASNSPLHF
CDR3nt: TGCAGTGCTTCGGGAGCTTCGAATTCACCCCTCCACTTT

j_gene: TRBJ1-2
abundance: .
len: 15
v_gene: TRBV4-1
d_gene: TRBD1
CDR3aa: CASSPQGATFYGYTF
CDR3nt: TGCGCCAGCAGCCCACAGGGGGCCACTTTCTATGGCTACACCTTC

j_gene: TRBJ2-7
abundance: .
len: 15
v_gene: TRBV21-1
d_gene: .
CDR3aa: CASTATPGGRHEQYF
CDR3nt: TGTGCCAGCACCGCGACCCCGGGGGGTAGGCACGAGCAGTACTTC

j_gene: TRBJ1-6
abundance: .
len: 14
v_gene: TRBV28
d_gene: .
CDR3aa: CASNPGAGDSPLHF
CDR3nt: TGTGCCAGCAACCCCGGGGCAGGGGATTCACCCCTCCACTTT

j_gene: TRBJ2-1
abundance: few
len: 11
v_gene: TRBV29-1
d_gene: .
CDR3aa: CSAAGINEQFF
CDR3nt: TGCAGCGCGGCAGGGATTAATGAGCAGTTCTTC

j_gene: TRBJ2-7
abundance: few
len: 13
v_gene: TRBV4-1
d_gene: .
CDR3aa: CASSPISGDEQYF
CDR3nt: TGCGCCAGCAGCCCCATTTCGGGGGACGAGCAGTACTTC

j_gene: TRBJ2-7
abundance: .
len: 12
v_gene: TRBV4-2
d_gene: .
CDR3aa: CASTSDSYEQYF
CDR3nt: TGTGCCAGCACAAGCGACTCCTACGAGCAGTACTTC

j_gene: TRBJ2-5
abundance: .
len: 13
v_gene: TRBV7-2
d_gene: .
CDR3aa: CASSPWEGGTQYF
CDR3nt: TGTGCCAGCAGCCCATGGGAAGGTGGAACCCAGTACTTC

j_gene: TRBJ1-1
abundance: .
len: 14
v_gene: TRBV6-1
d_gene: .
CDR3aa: CASGPGRTNTEAFF
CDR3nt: TGTGCCAGCGGCCCGGGGCGGACCAACACTGAAGCTTTCTTT

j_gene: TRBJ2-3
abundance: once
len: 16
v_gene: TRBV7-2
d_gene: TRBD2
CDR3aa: CASSLFGTSGGDTQYF
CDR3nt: TGCGCCAGCAGCTTATTCGGGACTAGCGGGGGTGATACGCAGTATTTT

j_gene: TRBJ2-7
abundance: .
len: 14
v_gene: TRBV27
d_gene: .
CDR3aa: CASSFYQGTYEQYF
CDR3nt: TGTGCCAGCAGTTTTTACCAGGGTACCTACGAGCAGTACTTC

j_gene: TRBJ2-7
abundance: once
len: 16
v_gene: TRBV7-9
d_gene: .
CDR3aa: CASSPSRARGNYEQYF
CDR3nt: TGTGCCAGCAGCCCCTCACGGGCTAGGGGGAACTACGAGCAGTACTTC

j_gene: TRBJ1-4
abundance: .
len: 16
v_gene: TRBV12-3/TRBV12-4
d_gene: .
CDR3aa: CASSPDTYSTNEKLFF
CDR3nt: TGTGCCAGCAGCCCGGACACCTATTCAACTAATGAAAAACTGTTTTTT

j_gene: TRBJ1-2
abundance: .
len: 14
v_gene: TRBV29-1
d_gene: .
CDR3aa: CSVEPNRANYGYTF
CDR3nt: TGCAGCGTTGAACCTAACAGAGCTAACTATGGCTACACCTTC

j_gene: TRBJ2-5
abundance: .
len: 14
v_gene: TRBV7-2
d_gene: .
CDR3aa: CASASRHIQETQYF
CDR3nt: TGTGCCAGCGCTTCGAGGCATATCCAAGAGACCCAGTACTTC

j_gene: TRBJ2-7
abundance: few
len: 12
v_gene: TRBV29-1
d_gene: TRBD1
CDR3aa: CSVWTGTYEQYF
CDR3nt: TGCAGCGTTTGGACAGGGACCTACGAGCAGTACTTC

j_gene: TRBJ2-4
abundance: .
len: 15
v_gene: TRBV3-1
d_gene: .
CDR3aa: CASSPAVGAKNIQYF
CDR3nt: TGTGCCAGCAGCCCAGCGGTGGGAGCCAAAAACATTCAGTACTTC

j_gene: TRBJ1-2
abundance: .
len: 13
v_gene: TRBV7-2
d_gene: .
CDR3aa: CASSLDDSYGYTF
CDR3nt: TGTGCCAGCAGCTTAGATGACTCTTATGGCTACACCTTC

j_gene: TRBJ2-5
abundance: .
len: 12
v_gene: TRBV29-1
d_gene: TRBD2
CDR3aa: CSVVPGGGEQYF
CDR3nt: TGCAGCGTTGTTCCCGGGGGGGGGGAGCAGTACTTC

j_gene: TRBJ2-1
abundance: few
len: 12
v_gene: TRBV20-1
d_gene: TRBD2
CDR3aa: CSAPSGNGEQFF
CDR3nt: TGCAGTGCCCCCAGCGGGAACGGTGAGCAGTTCTTC

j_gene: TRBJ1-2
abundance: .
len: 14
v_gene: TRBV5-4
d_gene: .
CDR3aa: CASSLGRETMGYTF
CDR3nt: TGTGCCAGCAGCTTGGGCAGGGAGACTATGGGCTACACCTTC

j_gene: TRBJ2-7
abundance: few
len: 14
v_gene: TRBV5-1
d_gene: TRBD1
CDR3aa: CASSGQGFGFQEYF
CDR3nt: TGCGCCAGCAGCGGACAGGGCTTTGGTTTTCAGGAGTACTTC

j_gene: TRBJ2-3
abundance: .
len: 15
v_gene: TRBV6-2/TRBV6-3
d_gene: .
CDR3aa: CASSWGDKATDTQYF
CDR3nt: TGTGCCAGCAGTTGGGGAGACAAGGCCACAGATACGCAGTATTTT

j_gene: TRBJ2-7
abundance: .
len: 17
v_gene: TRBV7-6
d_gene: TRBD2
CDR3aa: CASSLVPRGGSSYEQYF
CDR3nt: TGTGCCAGCAGCTTAGTCCCGCGGGGGGGTTCCTCCTACGAGCAGTACTTC